The clone carrying this T cell receptor (beta chain) showed up just a few times. What it binds is not known. In germline, CDR1 is LGHDT, CDR2 YNNKEL (reference sequence). The CDR3 extends over 17 amino acids. V gave up 5 bases and J gave up 2 bases; unmatched junction bases: 11. Stored at -80 C, 2 million PBMCs were the source of the unsorted libraries. These data originate in a study of neurological immune-mediated disorders. The authors produced cDNA by 5'RACE using 10-nucleotide random UMIs. The output of every sequencing run, over 190 million TCR-beta sequences, came from 15-18 subjects. TCRdb processed the 5' RACE reads anew with MiXCR; each CDR3 protein has one entry. The data contain 60,000 to 85,000 distinct CDR3 sequences, roughly 4.8% of them singletons. The study's findings and limits: Among expanded clones, no CDR3 amino acid sequences were shared across subjects, a pattern suggesting private repertoires in all groups.

This receptor was obtained from a woman aged 65 to 85 with multiple sclerosis. The chain is built from TRBV3-1 and TRBJ2-1; 8 nucleotides agree with TRBD2. Sequenced material: PBMCs. The chain's CDR3 is CASSSVASGSTYNEQFF. Here the CDR3 DNA reads TGTGCCAGCAGCTCAGTTGCAAGCGGGAGTACCTACAATGAGCAGTTCTTC.